The entry that follows covers one T cell receptor beta chain sequence. The specificity of this receptor is unknown. Base quality data are lacking; no much larger clone is found one base away. This specimen comes from a study of vaccination and CD4 T cells after COVID-19 (dated by TCRdb to the early 2020s). A note on the overall study: SARS-CoV-2 positivity had been established in the convalescent patients by nasal swab PCR, and mild disease was recorded in nine of these patients and severe disease in one. The convalescent cohort included six males and four females, with two Hispanic individuals, seven Caucasians, two Asians and one multiracial person. Participants received two doses of either the Pfizer-BioNTech BNT162b2 vaccine (n=8) or the Moderna mRNA-1273 vaccine (n=2). Post-COVID blood samples were collected from convalescent patients a median of roughly 100 days after diagnosis, with a range of about 30 to 161 days. Post-vaccine blood samples were collected a median of around 10 weeks after the second vaccine dose, ranging from roughly 13 to 250 days. Culture stimuli were overlapping spike peptide pools from SARS-CoV-2 and from the common cold coronaviruses HCoV-NL63, HCoV-OC43 and HCoV-229E. Control cultures used a CEFX viral epitope pool as positive control, an HIV-1 Nef peptide pool as negative control, or no peptide. In around nine COVID-19 convalescent patients and 4 infection-naive healthy vaccine recipients, the spike-specific CD4+ TCR repertoire before mRNA vaccination was compared with the repertoire after mRNA vaccination.

Study-wide conclusions, independent of this receptor: Of the vaccine-specific clones in convalescent patients, 304 of 307, or nearly all, reacted only to SARS-CoV-2 spike and did not cross-react with common cold coronaviruses. Among the post-vaccine SARS-CoV-2-reactive clones in convalescent patients, a median approximately 90% showed up only after vaccination, which suggests vaccine-specific priming. The median count of SARS-CoV-2-reactive clonotypes went up from some 23 after infection to 30 to 40 after vaccination, although the change was not significant. The number of convalescent patients in the study was relatively small, and the study did not examine early timepoints following natural infection.

This specimen's treatment or condition label, interpreted: 10-day PBMC culture with coronavirus spike peptide pools or control peptides (ViraFEST assay). The ViraFEST assay was used in the study, in which antigen-specific T cells were expanded with peptide pools and expanded clonotypes were subsequently identified by TCR sequencing. The positive SARS-CoV-2 PCR tests of the convalescent patients were dated from March to December 2020, before the Alpha, Beta and Delta variants emerged in the United States. Each well held around 2 million PBMCs cultured with 9 to 10 ug/ml peptide pools in IMDM containing approximately 5% human AB serum and about 10 IU/ml IL-2. Half of the culture medium was replaced with fresh IL-2-containing medium on days 3 and 7. After approximately eleven days of culture, CD4+ T cells were isolated by negative selection with the EasySep CD4+ T cell isolation kit. Ficoll-Paque Plus gradient centrifugation was used to isolate PBMCs from whole blood, and the isolated PBMCs were then either used fresh or cryopreserved at -140C. Each culture condition was generally run in triplicate wells.

Receptors were amplified or captured by PCR. TCR sequencing of DNA from cultured CD4+ T cells used the Oncomine TCR Beta short-read assay at the Johns Hopkins FTIC core. The QIAamp micro DNA kit was used to extract genomic DNA from the cultured CD4+ T cells. The Oncomine TCR Beta libraries from cultured CD4+ T cells were pooled using unique dual indexes and then sequenced on an Illumina iSeq 100. The study's processing was this. Non-productive sequences were removed, and CDR3s not starting with C, not ending with F or W, or shorter than 7 amino acids were discarded. Antigen-specific clonotypes were identified using the MANAFEST web application through comparison of peptide-stimulated wells with reference and other culture wells. Positive clones required FDR below 0.05, an odds ratio above 5, and productive frequency above 0.1% in at least two of three replicate wells. Clonotypes that were significantly expanded in both SARS-CoV-2 spike wells and at least one common cold coronavirus spike condition were defined as cross-reactive. Similarity between CDR3 sequences was evaluated in R version 3.6.1 using Levenshtein distances (stringdist) and unrooted phylogenetic trees (ape). TCRdb passed the public sequencing reads through fastp at Q25 and MiXCR, retaining productive beta sequences. Entries are consolidated by CDR3 protein sequence, retaining the most common genes and DNA. These V and J calls rely on TCRdb rather than the paper's analysis. This sample gives around 13,000 distinct CDR3 sequences in total; about 56% of them show up just once. Roughly 8.4% of the sample is in the top ten clones.

The germline V gene provides CDR1 SGDLS and CDR2 YYNGEE. Trimming removed 4 bases from V and 0 bases from J; the gene matches leave 20 bases unexplained. The CDR3 measures 20 amino acids from cysteine to phenylalanine. Here the CDR3 DNA is all that survives: 60 bases in frame from base 1. The TCR was taken from a human donor who had recovered from COVID-19. Here the chain combines TRBV9 and TRBJ2-5; 8 bases in the middle match TRBD2. The sample here was CD4+ T cells from blood, cultured in vitro, taken before SARS-CoV-2 vaccination. The nucleotides are TGTGCCAGCAGCCCCCAAACAACCAAGGCCCAGCGGGGGTACCAAGAGACCCAGTACTTC. It encodes CASSPQTTKAQRGYQETQYF.